A selection of T cell receptor beta chains follows, all from one sample in a study of T cells in Graves' hyperthyroidism and ophthalmopathy. TCRdb re-analysed the multiplex PCR reads in MiXCR, keeping a single row per CDR3 protein. The top ten hold 7.5% to 9.5% of the sample, which has around 800,000 distinct CDR3 sequences, 38% seen once. The specimen was blood. The receptors originated from a man between 18 and 29 years old with Graves' hyperthyroidism. Each CDR3 is given with its conserved first and last residue.

V gene: TRBV14; CDR3 protein: CASSQDFGSSYNSPLHF
V gene: TRBV12-3/TRBV12-4; CDR3 protein: CASSLVYLNEQFF
V gene: TRBV24-1; CDR3 protein: CATSDRTAQANVLTF
V gene: TRBV11-3; CDR3 protein: CASSPHGPLGTQYF
V gene: TRBV6-5; CDR3 protein: CASNMAGGSTGELFF
V gene: TRBV5-1; CDR3 protein: CASRTLTGTRGETQYF
V gene: TRBV4-1; CDR3 protein: CASSQLGRPTNTGELFF
V gene: TRBV5-1; CDR3 protein: CASSLGTKTEAFF
V gene: TRBV19; CDR3 protein: CASSIGGGSNQPQHF
V gene: TRBV10-2; CDR3 protein: CASSKNGGGRRETQYF
V gene: TRBV25-1; CDR3 protein: CASSGEQINQPQHF
V gene: TRBV7-2; CDR3 protein: CASSLVGAGTEAFF
V gene: TRBV29-1; CDR3 protein: CSVWGQETSYEQYF
V gene: TRBV2; CDR3 protein: CASSEGSYEQYF
V gene: TRBV11-1; CDR3 protein: CASSSRAAEQYF
V gene: TRBV7-9; CDR3 protein: CASSLVGGGSNQPQHF
V gene: TRBV7-9; CDR3 protein: CASSPGGQGKLFF
V gene: TRBV7-2; CDR3 protein: CASSLMDFFYEQYF
V gene: TRBV6-5; CDR3 protein: CASSPRGGQGEAFF
V gene: TRBV27; CDR3 protein: CASSLARASTEAFF
V gene: TRBV20-1; CDR3 protein: CSAGGTSGDEKLFF
V gene: TRBV20-1; CDR3 protein: CSARRLADPYEQYF
V gene: TRBV10-3; CDR3 protein: CAIKGAGDNQPQHF
V gene: TRBV9; CDR3 protein: CASSYSGNSYEQYF
V gene: TRBV29-1; CDR3 protein: CSVVGIARSYEQYF
V gene: TRBV7-8; CDR3 protein: CASSLRSGNEKLFF